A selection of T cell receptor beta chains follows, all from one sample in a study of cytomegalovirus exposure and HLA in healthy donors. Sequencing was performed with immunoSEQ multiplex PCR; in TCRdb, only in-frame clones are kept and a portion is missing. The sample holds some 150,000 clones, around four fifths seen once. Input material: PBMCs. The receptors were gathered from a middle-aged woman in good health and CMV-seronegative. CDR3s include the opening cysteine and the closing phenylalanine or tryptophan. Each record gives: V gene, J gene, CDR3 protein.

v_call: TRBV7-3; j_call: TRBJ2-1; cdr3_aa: CASSYGGLNEQFF
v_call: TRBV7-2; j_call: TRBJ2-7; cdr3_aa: CASSRDRALSYEQYF
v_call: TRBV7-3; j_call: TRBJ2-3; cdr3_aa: CASSLAGVPDTQYF
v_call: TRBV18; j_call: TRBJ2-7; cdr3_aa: CASSPWEHSYEQYF
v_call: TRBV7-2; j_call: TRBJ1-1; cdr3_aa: CASSPGRDTEAFF
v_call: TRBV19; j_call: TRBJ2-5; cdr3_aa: CASSIDRGETQYF
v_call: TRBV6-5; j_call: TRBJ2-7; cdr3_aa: CASSYGATHSYEQYF
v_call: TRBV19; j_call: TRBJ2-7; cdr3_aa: CASSIRGPHEQYF
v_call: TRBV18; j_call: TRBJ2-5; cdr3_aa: CASVGTREETQYF
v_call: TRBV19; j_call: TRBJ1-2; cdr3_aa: CASRRDRVQDGYTF
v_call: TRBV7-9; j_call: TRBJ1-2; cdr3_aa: CASSLTSLQNYGYTF
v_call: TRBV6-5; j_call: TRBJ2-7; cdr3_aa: CASSSGARLADEQYF
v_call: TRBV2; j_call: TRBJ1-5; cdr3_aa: CASSTQGVDQPQHF
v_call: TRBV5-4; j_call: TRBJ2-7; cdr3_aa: CASSSGGRARYEQYF
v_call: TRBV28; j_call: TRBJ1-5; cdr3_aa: CASRSGGPQRDPQHF
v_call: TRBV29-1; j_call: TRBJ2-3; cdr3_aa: CSVRYSLSTDTQYF
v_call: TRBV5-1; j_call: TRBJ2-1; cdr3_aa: CASSLDGDTSYNEQFF
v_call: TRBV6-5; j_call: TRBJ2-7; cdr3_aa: CASSLAGGSYEQYF
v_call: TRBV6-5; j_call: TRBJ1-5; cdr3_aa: CASSYFKAVEEPQHF
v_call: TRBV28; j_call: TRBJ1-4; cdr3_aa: CASSPGQGRRVKLFF
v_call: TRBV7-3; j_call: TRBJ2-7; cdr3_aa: CASSPGGSSYEQYF
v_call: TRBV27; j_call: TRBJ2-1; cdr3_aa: CASSPLRGLYNEQFF
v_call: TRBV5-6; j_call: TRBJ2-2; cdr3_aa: CASSLALWGAGELFF
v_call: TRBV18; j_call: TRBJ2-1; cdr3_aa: CASSGTSLPYEQFF
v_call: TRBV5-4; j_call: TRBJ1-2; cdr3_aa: CASSPGQGDYGYTF
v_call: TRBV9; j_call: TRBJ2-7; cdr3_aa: CASSRQGVKVPEQYF
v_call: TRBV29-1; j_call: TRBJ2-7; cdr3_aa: CSVEWLLKGSYEQYF
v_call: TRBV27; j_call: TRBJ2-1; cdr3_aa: CASRTTSSTHNEQFF
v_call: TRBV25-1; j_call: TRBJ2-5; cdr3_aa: CASSDGTGYLETQYF
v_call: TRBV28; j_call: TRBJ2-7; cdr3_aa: CASSLGGGPKYEQYF
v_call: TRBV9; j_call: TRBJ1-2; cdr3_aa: CASSALTGNYYGYTF
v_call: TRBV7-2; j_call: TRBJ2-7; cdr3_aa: CASSLVTSVSEQYF
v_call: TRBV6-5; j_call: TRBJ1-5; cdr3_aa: CASSSVPGQGNGPQHF
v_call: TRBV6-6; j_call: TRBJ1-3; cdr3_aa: CASSYSTPSSGNTIYF
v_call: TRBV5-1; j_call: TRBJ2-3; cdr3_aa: CASSEEDTQYF
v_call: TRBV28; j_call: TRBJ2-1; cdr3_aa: CASQKSLVYNEQFF
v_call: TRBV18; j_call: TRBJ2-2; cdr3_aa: CASSTGTSGRSGELFF
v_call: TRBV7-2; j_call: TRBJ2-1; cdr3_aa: CASSLRLGLAYNEQFF